These T cell receptor beta chains were read from a single sample in a study of T cells expressing NK-cell markers. TCRdb reprocessed the 5' RACE reads; each CDR3 protein has one entry and no DNA is given. Recorded here are approximately 460,000 distinct CDR3 sequences; the top ten clones represent 7.3%. Sequenced input: blood T cells: a sorted CD56 or NKG2C T cell subset, CD4+ or CD8+ T cells, or bulk PBMC T cells (not recorded which). The receptors here all came from a woman between 18 and 70 years old in good health. Both conserved end residues are part of each CDR3. Fields, in order: CDR3 protein, J gene, V gene.

CDR3 protein: CASSPPDRSGAFF
J gene: TRBJ1-1
V gene: TRBV18

CDR3 protein: CASRSENYGYTF
J gene: TRBJ1-2
V gene: TRBV5-1

CDR3 protein: CASSLVVGTGGAYEQYF
J gene: TRBJ2-7
V gene: TRBV28

CDR3 protein: CASSWNTGELFF
J gene: TRBJ2-2
V gene: TRBV5-1

CDR3 protein: CASRQQDLFLSTGELFF
J gene: TRBJ2-2
V gene: TRBV4-1

CDR3 protein: CASSLGLGDIGKQYF
J gene: TRBJ2-7
V gene: TRBV7-8

CDR3 protein: CASSGHNEQFF
J gene: TRBJ2-1
V gene: TRBV12-3/TRBV12-4

CDR3 protein: CASSLVAGTGELFF
J gene: TRBJ2-2
V gene: TRBV12-3/TRBV12-4

CDR3 protein: CASSQDRWGVGNTIYF
J gene: TRBJ1-3
V gene: TRBV3-1

CDR3 protein: CSARTLQGENYGYTF
J gene: TRBJ1-2
V gene: TRBV20-1

CDR3 protein: CASSSRRTSSQTQYF
J gene: TRBJ2-5
V gene: TRBV7-9

CDR3 protein: CASRPSLDREWENIQYF
J gene: TRBJ2-4
V gene: TRBV12-3/TRBV12-4

CDR3 protein: CASSGGTRGLQPQHF
J gene: TRBJ1-5
V gene: TRBV19

CDR3 protein: CASSPLAGERTQYF
J gene: TRBJ2-3
V gene: TRBV7-2

CDR3 protein: CSASDKRNTEAFF
J gene: TRBJ1-1
V gene: TRBV20-1

CDR3 protein: CASSLRVGNQPQHF
J gene: TRBJ1-5
V gene: TRBV5-6

CDR3 protein: CASSDEGQYVWALHF
J gene: TRBJ1-6
V gene: TRBV6-1

CDR3 protein: CASSSEGDRSYEQYF
J gene: TRBJ2-7
V gene: TRBV6-5

CDR3 protein: CASNHRGNNEQFF
J gene: TRBJ2-1
V gene: TRBV28

CDR3 protein: CASSVASGGAGYNEQFF
J gene: TRBJ2-1
V gene: TRBV9

CDR3 protein: CASSYTLGLAISSGANVLTF
J gene: TRBJ2-6
V gene: TRBV6-2/TRBV6-3

CDR3 protein: CASSHRTGGDYGYTF
J gene: TRBJ1-2
V gene: TRBV19

CDR3 protein: CASNRPPGPADTQYF
J gene: TRBJ2-3
V gene: TRBV7-2

CDR3 protein: CSALWRERETQYF
J gene: TRBJ2-5
V gene: TRBV20-1

CDR3 protein: CASSLRSAEAGELFF
J gene: TRBJ2-2
V gene: TRBV7-9

CDR3 protein: CASSYLLAGGLYTQYF
J gene: TRBJ2-3
V gene: TRBV6-5

CDR3 protein: CASSPTQGKGGYTF
J gene: TRBJ1-2
V gene: TRBV7-2

CDR3 protein: CASSYAISGANVLTF
J gene: TRBJ2-6
V gene: TRBV6-5

CDR3 protein: CSARTAGAIEAFF
J gene: TRBJ1-1
V gene: TRBV20-1

CDR3 protein: CATSDTGPKFQETQYF
J gene: TRBJ2-5
V gene: TRBV24-1

CDR3 protein: CASSIGPRDPAMNTEAFF
J gene: TRBJ1-1
V gene: TRBV5-1

CDR3 protein: CATSRVGRDEKLFF
J gene: TRBJ1-4
V gene: TRBV15